Only a few counts were recorded for the clone carrying this TCR beta chain. What it binds is unknown. A read error may produce the germline difference seen at one junction end. These data come from a study of CD8 T cells in ankylosing spondylitis. The CDR3 is 13 amino acids. Germline-derived CDR1 and CDR2 are SGHRS and YFSETQ. Preparation of TCR beta libraries was done by quantitative 5'-RACE with molecular barcodes. TCRdb ran MiXCR on the 5' RACE reads and lists one entry per CDR3 protein. This sample has 650,000 to 800,000 distinct CDR3 sequences, with 15% to 20% found just once. Points from the study as a whole: For ankylosing spondylitis blood, a TCR beta motif of eight or nine highly homologous variants appeared characteristic.

The chain joins TRBV5-1 to TRBJ2-7; D is unresolved. The source is a male donor with ankylosing spondylitis. Sequenced material: blood, either unsorted or a sorted T cell fraction (not recorded which). This CDR3 reads CASSFRSSHEQYF. The DNA for the CDR3 is TGCGCCAGCAGCTTCCGGAGCTCCCACGAGCAGTACTTC.